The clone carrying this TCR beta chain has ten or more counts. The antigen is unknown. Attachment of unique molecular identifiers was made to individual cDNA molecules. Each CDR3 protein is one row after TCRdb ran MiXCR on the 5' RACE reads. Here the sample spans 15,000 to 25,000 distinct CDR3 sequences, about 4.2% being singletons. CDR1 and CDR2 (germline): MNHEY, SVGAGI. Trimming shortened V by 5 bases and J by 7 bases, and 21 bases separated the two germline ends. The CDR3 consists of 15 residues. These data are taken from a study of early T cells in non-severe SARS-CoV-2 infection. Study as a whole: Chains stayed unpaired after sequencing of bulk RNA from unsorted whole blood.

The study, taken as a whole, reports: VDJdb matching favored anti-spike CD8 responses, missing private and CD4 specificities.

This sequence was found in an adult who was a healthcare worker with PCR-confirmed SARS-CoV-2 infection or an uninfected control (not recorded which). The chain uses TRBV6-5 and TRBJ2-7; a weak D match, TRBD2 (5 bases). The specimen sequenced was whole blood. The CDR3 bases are TGTGCCAGCAGTCCAACTAGGGCCCCAGAGTGGGAGCAGTACTTC. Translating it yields CASSPTRAPEWEQYF.